This TCR beta chain was sequenced during a study of regulatory T cells in long-lasting Graves disease. With iRepertoire HTBI primers and Arm-PCR of CDR3 regions, TCR beta libraries were built. TCRdb reprocessed the multiplex PCR reads via MiXCR and lists one record per CDR3 protein. The data contain around 420,000 distinct CDR3 sequences, 15% of them singletons. The time point: newly diagnosed GD, antithyroid drugs for less than 3 months. Preparation of the TCR library used RNA extracted from PBMCs. This sequence was found in a female donor with Graves disease. The sequencing used peripheral blood mononuclear cells (PBMCs), collected at new diagnosis, from a patient treated with antithyroid drugs.

CDR3: CSVGGWGGGANVLTF. The CDR3 region has the DNA TGCAGCGTTGGAGGTTGGGGGGGGGGGGCCAACGTCCTGACTTTC. This chain links TRBV29-1 with TRBJ2-6; 7 nucleotides match TRBD2. The J segment lost 4 bases and the V segment lost 4 bases, leaving 7 bases of the junction unmatched. This CDR3 is built from 15 residues. Germline V CDR1 and CDR2: SQVTM, ANQGSEA.